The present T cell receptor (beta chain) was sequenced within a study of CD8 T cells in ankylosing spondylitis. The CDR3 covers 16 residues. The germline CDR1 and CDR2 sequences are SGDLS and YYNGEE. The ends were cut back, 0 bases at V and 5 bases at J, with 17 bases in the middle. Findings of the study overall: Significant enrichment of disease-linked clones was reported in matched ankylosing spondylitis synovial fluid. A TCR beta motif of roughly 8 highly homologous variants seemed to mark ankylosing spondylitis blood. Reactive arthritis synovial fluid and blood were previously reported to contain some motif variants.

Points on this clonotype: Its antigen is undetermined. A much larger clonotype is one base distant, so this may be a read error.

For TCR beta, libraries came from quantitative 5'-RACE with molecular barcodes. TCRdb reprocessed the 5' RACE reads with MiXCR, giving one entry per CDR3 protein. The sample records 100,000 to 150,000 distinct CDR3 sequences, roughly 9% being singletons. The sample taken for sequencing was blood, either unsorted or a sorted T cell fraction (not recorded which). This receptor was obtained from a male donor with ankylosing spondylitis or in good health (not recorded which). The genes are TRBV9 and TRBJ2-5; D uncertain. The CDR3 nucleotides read TGTGCCAGCAGCGTAGATCCGGCTGCAAGATACGAGACCCAGTACTTC. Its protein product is CASSVDPAARYETQYF.